A selection of T cell receptor beta chains follows, all from one sample in a study of monozygotic twins with cystic fibrosis. Profiled with immunoSEQ multiplex PCR; TCRdb holds only in-frame clones, not every one. The sample has about 26,000 clones, 90% seen once. What was sequenced was blood. These receptor sequences come from a girl under 10 years old with cystic fibrosis. Each CDR3 is given with its conserved first and last residue. The D gene is left open where the match is weak. Clone size, where shown, is once, few, many, or a class for clones that have expanded.

V gene	D gene	J gene	clone size	CDR3 protein	CDR3 DNA
TRBV7-2	.	TRBJ2-5	.	CASSLVPVVGSQAQYF	TGTGCCAGCAGCTTAGTTCCTGTGGTGGGATCTCAGGCCCAGTACTTC
TRBV18	.	TRBJ1-1	.	CASSPPGLTGTNTEAFF	TGTGCCAGCTCACCACCGGGATTAACAGGGACTAACACTGAAGCTTTCTTT
TRBV19	.	TRBJ1-6	.	CASSIGFRDSPLHF	TGTGCCAGTAGTATAGGCTTCCGGGATTCACCCCTCCACTTT
TRBV4-3	.	TRBJ2-5	.	CASSQDFRNPGPRRAETQYF	TGCGCCAGCAGCCAAGATTTCCGAAACCCGGGACCCCGGAGGGCAGAGACCCAGTACTTC
TRBV23-1	.	TRBJ1-2	.	CASSQSRGRDYGYTF	TGCGCCAGCAGTCAATCGAGGGGACGGGACTATGGCTACACCTTC
TRBV30	.	TRBJ2-7	.	CAWSGTDWGYEQYF	TGTGCCTGGAGTGGGACAGATTGGGGCTACGAGCAGTACTTC
TRBV7-8	TRBD1	TRBJ2-7	once	CASTFRGQGYEQYF	TGTGCCAGCACGTTCAGGGGACAGGGCTACGAGCAGTACTTC
TRBV7-2	.	TRBJ2-2	.	CASSLAGDELFF	TGTGCCAGCAGCTTAGCGGGGGACGAGCTGTTTTTT
TRBV7-9	.	TRBJ1-2	.	CASSFPTGSHGYTF	TGTGCCAGCAGCTTTCCGACGGGCTCTCATGGCTACACCTTC
TRBV9	.	TRBJ1-2	.	CASSVQQGRGYTF	TGTGCCAGCAGCGTACAACAGGGCAGGGGCTACACCTTC
TRBV5-4	TRBD2	TRBJ2-1	once	CASSLDPSGQDEQFF	TGTGCCAGCAGCTTGGACCCTAGCGGGCAGGATGAGCAGTTCTTC
TRBV19	.	TRBJ2-7	once	CASSHMSTPEEQYF	TGTGCCAGTAGCCATATGTCGACTCCTGAGGAGCAGTACTTC
TRBV6-5	.	TRBJ1-1	.	CASSYHVGGTEAFF	TGTGCCAGCAGTTACCACGTTGGAGGGACTGAAGCTTTCTTT
TRBV13	.	TRBJ1-3	once	CASSEDTTGNTIYF	TGTGCCAGCAGCGAGGATACAACGGGAAACACCATATATTTT
TRBV7-8	TRBD1	TRBJ1-2	.	CASSLAQTGSGGYTF	TGTGCCAGCAGCTTAGCTCAGACAGGGTCAGGGGGCTACACCTTC
TRBV5-4	.	TRBJ1-1	.	CASSSLQGVTEAFF	TGTGCCAGCAGCTCCTTACAGGGTGTTACTGAAGCTTTCTTT
TRBV14	.	TRBJ1-1	.	CASSLRIREEAFF	TGTGCCAGCAGCCTCCGGATACGGGAAGAAGCTTTCTTT
TRBV19	.	TRBJ1-3	.	CASSIWASSGNTIYF	TGTGCCAGTAGTATTTGGGCGTCCTCTGGAAACACCATATATTTT
TRBV5-5	TRBD1	TRBJ1-6	.	CASSFLPGQVNSPLHF	TGTGCCAGCAGCTTCCTTCCGGGACAGGTTAATTCACCCCTCCACTTT
TRBV6-1	TRBD2	TRBJ2-1	.	CASSADRRGVNNEQFF	TGTGCCAGCAGTGCCGATAGGCGGGGGGTGAACAATGAGCAGTTCTTC